A selection of T cell receptor beta chains follows, all from one sample in a study of CD8 T cells in ankylosing spondylitis. Each CDR3 protein gets one entry after TCRdb re-called the 5' RACE reads with MiXCR. The sample lists some 250,000 distinct CDR3 sequences; under 30% were seen once. Sequenced: blood, either unsorted or a sorted T cell fraction (not recorded which). Receptors originate from a male donor with ankylosing spondylitis or in good health (not recorded which). Each CDR3 is given with its conserved first and last residue. A D gene is named only where the DNA matches it firmly. Clone size is given for some rows only: seen once, a few or many times, or a class if the clone is expanded.

len | j_gene | abundance | d_gene | v_gene | CDR3aa | CDR3nt
15 | TRBJ1-3 | many | . | TRBV12-3/TRBV12-4 | CASILRVASGNTIYF | TGTGCCAGCATCCTCAGGGTTGCGTCTGGAAACACCATATATTTT
13 | TRBJ1-5 | . | . | TRBV2 | CASSDGLKGPQHF | TGTGCCAGCAGTGACGGCCTAAAGGGGCCCCAGCATTTT
11 | TRBJ2-2 | once | . | TRBV5-1 | CASSLEVELFF | TGCGCCAGCAGCTTGGAGGTGGAGCTGTTTTTT
17 | TRBJ2-1 | many | . | TRBV20-1 | CSASTGEARGVGNEQFF | TGCAGTGCTAGCACTGGGGAGGCTCGCGGGGTAGGCAATGAGCAGTTCTTC
13 | TRBJ1-1 | . | . | TRBV20-1 | CSARATANTEAFF | TGCAGTGCTAGAGCGACAGCCAACACTGAAGCTTTCTTT
15 | TRBJ1-4 | . | TRBD1 | TRBV20-1 | CSARGQGGTNEKLFF | TGCAGTGCTAGGGGACAGGGAGGAACTAATGAAAAACTGTTTTTT
14 | TRBJ2-3 | . | TRBD2 | TRBV27 | CASGRLAGTDTQYF | TGTGCCAGCGGCAGACTAGCGGGCACAGATACGCAGTATTTT
12 | TRBJ2-7 | . | . | TRBV12-3/TRBV12-4 | CASSWDEVEQYF | TGTGCCAGCAGTTGGGACGAGGTCGAGCAGTACTTC
15 | TRBJ2-3 | few | . | TRBV7-8 | CASSLLQGDTDTQYF | TGTGCCAGCAGCTTACTTCAAGGGGACACAGATACGCAGTATTTT
13 | TRBJ2-7 | few | . | TRBV20-1 | CSARGRLTYEQYF | TGCAGTGCTAGAGGGAGGTTAACCTACGAGCAGTACTTC
11 | TRBJ2-7 | . | . | TRBV20-1 | CSARDWEEQYF | TGCAGTGCTAGAGATTGGGAGGAGCAGTACTTC
13 | TRBJ1-5 | many | . | TRBV12-3/TRBV12-4 | CASSLSERQPQHF | TGTGCCAGCAGTTTATCGGAGAGGCAGCCCCAGCATTTT
14 | TRBJ2-5 | . | TRBD2 | TRBV6-1 | CAGGGHSNGETQYF | TGTGCCGGGGGGGGTCATTCCAATGGGGAGACCCAGTACTTC
13 | TRBJ2-7 | . | . | TRBV20-1 | CSAPSFGSYEQYF | TGCAGTGCTCCAAGCTTTGGCTCCTACGAGCAGTACTTC
13 | TRBJ1-1 | few | . | TRBV12-3/TRBV12-4 | CASSPHRDTEAFF | TGTGCCAGCAGTCCCCACAGGGACACTGAAGCTTTCTTT
15 | TRBJ2-3 | many | . | TRBV6-5 | CASSYSSGGGDTQYF | TGTGCCAGCAGTTACTCGAGTGGGGGTGGAGATACGCAGTATTTT
16 | TRBJ2-1 | . | TRBD2 | TRBV4-2 | CASSHSKRGGLGEQFF | TGTGCCAGCAGCCATTCTAAGCGGGGGGGCCTGGGGGAGCAGTTCTTT
13 | TRBJ2-7 | . | . | TRBV12-3/TRBV12-4 | CASSFATPYEQYF | TGTGCCAGCAGTTTCGCTACGCCGTACGAGCAGTACTTC
13 | TRBJ1-6 | . | . | TRBV12-3/TRBV12-4 | CATRGELGSPLHF | TGTGCCACTCGAGGCGAGCTGGGTTCACCCCTCCACTTT
13 | TRBJ2-7 | . | TRBD2 | TRBV12-3/TRBV12-4 | CASRPSGGVEQYF | TGTGCCAGCAGGCCAAGCGGGGGGGTGGAGCAGTACTTC